The 6 T cell receptor beta chains reported below all come from one sample, sequenced in a study of blood T cell repertoires in COVID-19. Only in-frame clones appear in the TCRdb table, and some are missing; sequencing was by immunoSEQ multiplex PCR. This table holds approximately 220,000 clones, around 82% found once. The sequenced material came from PBMCs or T cells enriched from blood (not recorded which). All receptors come from a woman aged 40 to 55 who had been exposed to COVID-19.

This chain joins TRBV12-3 or TRBV12-4 and TRBJ1-1; no clear D gene. Deletions cut 3 bases from V and 3 bases from J, with 5 bases between. There are 12 residues in the CDR3. CDR3 sequence: CASSFAYTEAFF. The CDR3 coding sequence is TGTGCCAGCAGTTTCGCGTACACTGAAGCTTTCTTT.

J is TRBJ1-1 and V is TRBV29-1; 11 bases map to TRBD1. CDR1 and CDR2 from the germline V gene are SQVTM and ANQGSEA. There are 14 residues in the CDR3. V shed 4 bases and J 2 bases; nucleotides not matched to a gene: 3. In DNA form, the CDR3 reads TGCAGCGTTGCCGGGACAGGGGGAAACACTGAAGCTTTCTTT. Translating it yields CSVAGTGGNTEAFF.

V gene TRBV6-5 combines with J gene TRBJ2-7; TRBD1 matches 10 bases. The CDR3 consists of 14 residues. J gave up 3 bases and V 6 bases, and 5 bases lay outside the gene matches. In germline, CDR1 is MNHEY, CDR2 SVGAGI. CDR3 amino acids: CASRFGTGDYEQYF. CDR3 bases: TGTGCCAGCAGGTTTGGGACAGGGGACTACGAGCAGTACTTC.

V is TRBV28 and J is TRBJ1-2; TRBD1 is a possible D gene (6 bases). Germline CDR1 and CDR2: MDHEN and SYDVKM. This CDR3 region has 15 residues. V was pared by 5 bases and J by 5 bases, with 18 bases between. DNA for the CDR3: TGTGCCAGCAGTCCCTCGGGGGGCGGGCGGTATGGCTACACCTTC. It codes for CASSPSGGGRYGYTF.

The CDR3 nucleotides are TGCGCCAGCAGCTTGGGAAGGGACAGGGCGTTCTACACCTTC. Amino acids: CASSLGRDRAFYTF. The chain couples TRBV5-1 to TRBJ1-2; 9 nucleotides agree with TRBD1. The CDR3 totals 14 residues. Germline V gene sequence: CDR1 SGHRS, CDR2 YFSETQ. With V trimmed by 0 bases and J by 10 bases, 7 bases remained unmatched.

This clone has a single count. The chain recombines TRBV19 with TRBJ1-2, with a tentative D call TRBD1 (5 bases). Germline-derived CDR1 and CDR2 are LNHDA and SQIVND (reference sequence). Trimming stripped 5 bases from V and 3 bases from J, with 10 bases between. This CDR3 has 13 amino acids. CDR3 in amino acids: CASSWGGDYGYTF. The CDR3 DNA is TGTGCCAGTAGTTGGGGAGGGGACTATGGCTACACCTTC.